Sequencing of this TCR beta chain was carried out in a study of identical twins. A universal primer site came from template switching; cDNA carried unique molecular identifiers. TCRdb used MiXCR to reprocess the 5' RACE reads, holding one entry per CDR3 protein. The sample lists hundreds of thousands of distinct CDR3 sequences; 5.5% to 6.5% were seen once. Germline CDR1 SGHDT, CDR2 YYEEEE. The ends were cut back, 7 bases at V and 1 base at J, with 8 bases in the middle. This CDR3 spans 12 amino acids. This clonotype was observed many times. Its antigen remains unknown. Findings of the study overall: Out-of-frame alpha sequences shared by twins were enriched for low generation probability. The authors drew conclusions from cross-sectional statistical analysis rather than following the same donors.

This clonotype was obtained from a man younger than 35 in good health. The sequenced sample was naive T cells sorted from blood. The chain uses TRBV5-6 and TRBJ1-1; D is ambiguous. CDR3 in DNA: TGTGCCAGCGCGCTCGGGAACACTGAAGCTTTCTTT. It codes for CASALGNTEAFF.